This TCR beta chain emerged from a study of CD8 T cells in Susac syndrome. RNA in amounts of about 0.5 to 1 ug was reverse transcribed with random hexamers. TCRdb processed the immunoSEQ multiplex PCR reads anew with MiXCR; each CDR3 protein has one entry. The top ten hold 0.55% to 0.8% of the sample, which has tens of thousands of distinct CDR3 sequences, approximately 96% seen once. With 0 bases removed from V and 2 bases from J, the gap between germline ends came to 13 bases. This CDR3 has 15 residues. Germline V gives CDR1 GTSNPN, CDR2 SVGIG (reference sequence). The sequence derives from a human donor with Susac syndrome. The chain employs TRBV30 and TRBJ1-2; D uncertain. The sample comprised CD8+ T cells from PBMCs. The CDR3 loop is CAWSVGSGMNYGYTF. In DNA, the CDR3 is TGTGCCTGGAGTGTCGGCTCGGGGATGAACTATGGCTACACCTTC.